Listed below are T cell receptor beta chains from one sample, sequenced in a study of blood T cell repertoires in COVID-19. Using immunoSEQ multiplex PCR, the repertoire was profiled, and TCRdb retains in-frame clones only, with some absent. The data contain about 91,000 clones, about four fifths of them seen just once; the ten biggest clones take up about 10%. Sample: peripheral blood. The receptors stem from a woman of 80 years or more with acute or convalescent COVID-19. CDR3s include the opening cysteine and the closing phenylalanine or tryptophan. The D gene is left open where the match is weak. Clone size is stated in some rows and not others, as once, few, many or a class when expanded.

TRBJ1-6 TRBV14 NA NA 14 TGTGCCAGCAGCCTACAGGGTGGCGGATCACCCCTCCACTTT CASSLQGGGSPLHF
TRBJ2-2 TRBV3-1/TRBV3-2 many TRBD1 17 TGTGCCAGCAGCCAAGACACCTCGGGGACAGCCGATCGGGAGCTGTTTTTT CASSQDTSGTADRELFF
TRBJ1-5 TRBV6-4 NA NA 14 TGTGCCAGCAGTGAGACAGATAGCAATCAGCCCCAGCATTTT CASSETDSNQPQHF
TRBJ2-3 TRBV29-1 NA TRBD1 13 TGCAGCGTTGGACAGGGGTCCCAAGATACGCAGTATTTT CSVGQGSQDTQYF
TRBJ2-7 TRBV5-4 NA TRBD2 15 TGTGCCAGCAGCCCTGCCCGGACTAGGTCCTACGAGCAGTACTTC CASSPARTRSYEQYF
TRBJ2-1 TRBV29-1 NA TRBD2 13 TGCAGCGTGGGACTAGCGGGTTACAATGAGCAGTTCTTC CSVGLAGYNEQFF
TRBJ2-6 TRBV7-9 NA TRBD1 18 TGTGCCAGCAGACCTCAACAGGGGCACAGGTCTGGGGCCAACGTCCTGACTTTC CASRPQQGHRSGANVLTF
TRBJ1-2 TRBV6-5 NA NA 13 TGTGCCAGCAGTTACGTCTCTAACTATGGCTACACCTTC CASSYVSNYGYTF
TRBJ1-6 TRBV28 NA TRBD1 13 TGTGCCAGCAGAGACAGGGGGCTGGCACCCCTCCACTTT CASRDRGLAPLHF
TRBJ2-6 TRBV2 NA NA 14 TGTGCCAGCACTTTAGAAACCCTCCCCGGGGTCCTGACTTTC CASTLETLPGVLTF